The present T cell receptor (beta chain) was sequenced within a study of blood T cells in healthy people across ages. It was with a sample-barcoded 5' primer and a J-beta primer mix that a second PCR of roughly 7 to 12 cycles was run. TCRdb used MiXCR to reprocess the 5' RACE reads, holding one entry per CDR3 protein. Counted here are about 1.5 million distinct CDR3 sequences, under 55% occurring once; the ten biggest clones make up about 3.8%. RNA extraction gave at least 5.5 micrograms of total RNA per sample. Germline V gene lookup returns CDR1 SQVTM and CDR2 ANQGSEA. CDR3 length: 13 amino acids. V lost 2 bases and J 3 bases, leaving 10 bases between the germline ends. This clonotype has at least ten counts.

The material sequenced was blood. The receptor was isolated from a woman between 18 and 29 years old in good health. The chain is built from TRBV29-1 and TRBJ1-1; D unclear. The CDR3 bases are TGCAGCGTTGAATCCCGGGGAGACACTGAAGCTTTCTTT. Protein sequence: CSVESRGDTEAFF.